This T cell receptor (beta chain) was found in a study of CD8 T cells in ankylosing spondylitis. A remark on this clonotype: Its target is not known.

Researchers built TCR beta libraries using quantitative 5'-RACE with molecular barcodes. One entry per CDR3 protein, called by TCRdb with MiXCR from the 5' RACE reads. The sample consists of 670,000 or so distinct CDR3 sequences, roughly 19% of them appearing once. The V end lost 7 bases, the J end lost 7 bases, and 15 bases lay between the germline ends. The CDR3 is 13 amino acids. Study-wide results and caveats: Existing reports had already noted some motif variants in reactive arthritis synovial fluid and blood. The clones that were linked to disease were reported to be significantly enriched in matched synovial fluid samples from ankylosing spondylitis patients. Disease-linked clones proved CD8+ and comparatively uncommon in peripheral blood. Seemingly distinctive of ankylosing spondylitis blood was a TCR beta motif formed by eight highly homologous variants.

The sample comprised blood, either unsorted or a sorted T cell fraction (not recorded which). This sequence originates from a male donor with ankylosing spondylitis. The chain links TRBV12-3 or TRBV12-4 to TRBJ2-3; D possibly corresponds to TRBD2 (5 bases). The CDR3 DNA reads as TGTGCCAGCACCCAGACCGGGATTAATACGCAGTATTTT. It translates to CASTQTGINTQYF.